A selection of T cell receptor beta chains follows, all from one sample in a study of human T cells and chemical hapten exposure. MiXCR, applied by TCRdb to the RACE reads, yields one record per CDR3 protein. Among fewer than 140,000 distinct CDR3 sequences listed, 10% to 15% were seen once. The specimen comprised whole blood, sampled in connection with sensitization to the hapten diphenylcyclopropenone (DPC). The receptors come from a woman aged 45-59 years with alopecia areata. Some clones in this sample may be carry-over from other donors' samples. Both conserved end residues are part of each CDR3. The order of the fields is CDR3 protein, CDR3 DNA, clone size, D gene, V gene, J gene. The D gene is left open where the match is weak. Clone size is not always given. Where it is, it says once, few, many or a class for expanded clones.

CDR3aa: CSVGPTSGATDTQYF; CDR3nt: TGCAGCGTCGGGCCGACTAGCGGGGCCACAGATACGCAGTATTTT; abundance: few; d_gene: TRBD2; v_gene: TRBV29-1; j_gene: TRBJ2-3
CDR3aa: CALGDRGEPSNQPQHF; CDR3nt: TGTGCCCTGGGGGACAGGGGGGAACCCAGCAATCAGCCCCAGCATTTT; abundance: many; d_gene: TRBD1; v_gene: TRBV2; j_gene: TRBJ1-5
CDR3aa: CASSHSLNEQFF; CDR3nt: TGCGCCAGCAGCCACTCCCTCAATGAGCAGTTCTTC; abundance: few; d_gene: NA; v_gene: TRBV5-1; j_gene: TRBJ2-1
CDR3aa: CASSLAGGKNIQYF; CDR3nt: TGTGCCAGCAGCTTAGCTGGGGGCAAAAACATTCAGTACTTC; abundance: many; d_gene: NA; v_gene: TRBV7-9; j_gene: TRBJ2-4
CDR3aa: CASSLSGRFKTEAFF; CDR3nt: TGTGCCAGCAGCTTGTCAGGCCGGTTCAAAACTGAAGCTTTCTTT; abundance: few; d_gene: NA; v_gene: TRBV7-9; j_gene: TRBJ1-1
CDR3aa: CASSFRQEGQYF; CDR3nt: TGTGCCAGCAGCTTCCGACAGGAGGGGCAGTATTTT; abundance: NA; d_gene: NA; v_gene: TRBV7-9; j_gene: TRBJ2-3
CDR3aa: CASSWEPGLAGGRSTDTQYF; CDR3nt: TGTGCCAGCAGCTGGGAACCGGGACTAGCGGGGGGGCGAAGCACAGATACGCAGTATTTT; abundance: NA; d_gene: TRBD2; v_gene: TRBV7-2; j_gene: TRBJ2-3
CDR3aa: CASRSRWSSYNSPLHF; CDR3nt: TGTGCCAGCAGGAGTAGGTGGAGCTCCTATAATTCACCCCTCCACTTT; abundance: many; d_gene: NA; v_gene: TRBV28; j_gene: TRBJ1-6
CDR3aa: CASSPSTSPWNYGYTF; CDR3nt: TGTGCCAGCTCACCATCCACCAGCCCGTGGAACTATGGCTACACCTTC; abundance: NA; d_gene: NA; v_gene: TRBV18; j_gene: TRBJ1-2
CDR3aa: CAIRKTGVEETQYF; CDR3nt: TGTGCCATCAGAAAGACAGGGGTGGAAGAGACCCAGTACTTC; abundance: NA; d_gene: TRBD1; v_gene: TRBV10-3; j_gene: TRBJ2-5
CDR3aa: CASSYGERQGGRETQYF; CDR3nt: TGTGCCAGCAGTTACGGGGAGCGACAGGGCGGCAGAGAGACCCAGTACTTC; abundance: NA; d_gene: TRBD1; v_gene: TRBV6-6; j_gene: TRBJ2-5
CDR3aa: CASSLAPKQPQHF; CDR3nt: TGTGCCAGCAGCTTAGCGCCAAAGCAGCCCCAGCATTTT; abundance: many; d_gene: NA; v_gene: TRBV7-6; j_gene: TRBJ1-5
CDR3aa: CASSEDIRVNSPLHF; CDR3nt: TGTGCCAGCAGCGAGGACATCAGGGTTAATTCACCCCTCCACTTT; abundance: many; d_gene: NA; v_gene: TRBV5-4; j_gene: TRBJ1-6
CDR3aa: CASSLDRGYTEAFF; CDR3nt: TGTGCCAGCAGCTTAGACAGGGGATACACTGAAGCTTTCTTT; abundance: few; d_gene: TRBD1; v_gene: TRBV7-2; j_gene: TRBJ1-1
CDR3aa: CSVRRGVEVGTQYF; CDR3nt: TGCAGCGTGCGACGGGGGGTAGAAGTTGGTACGCAGTATTTT; abundance: NA; d_gene: TRBD2; v_gene: TRBV29-1; j_gene: TRBJ2-3
CDR3aa: CASSEMSGFLTDTQYF; CDR3nt: TGTGCCAGCAGTGAAATGAGCGGCTTCCTCACAGATACGCAGTATTTT; abundance: few; d_gene: NA; v_gene: TRBV6-1; j_gene: TRBJ2-3
CDR3aa: CASSDTSGQPQHF; CDR3nt: TGTGCCAGCAGTGACACCTCAGGACAGCCCCAGCATTTT; abundance: few; d_gene: NA; v_gene: TRBV28; j_gene: TRBJ1-5
CDR3aa: CASCPGQGALGGPQETQYF; CDR3nt: TGCGCCAGCTGTCCGGGACAGGGGGCTTTAGGAGGTCCTCAAGAGACCCAGTACTTC; abundance: few; d_gene: TRBD1; v_gene: TRBV23-1; j_gene: TRBJ2-5
CDR3aa: CASSLGRGHTEAFF; CDR3nt: TGTGCCAGCAGCTTAGGACGGGGTCACACTGAAGCTTTCTTT; abundance: NA; d_gene: NA; v_gene: TRBV7-2; j_gene: TRBJ1-1
CDR3aa: CASSAGSLRLGYNEQFF; CDR3nt: TGTGCCAGCAGTGCCGGCTCTCTCCGCCTCGGTTACAATGAGCAGTTCTTC; abundance: NA; d_gene: NA; v_gene: TRBV2; j_gene: TRBJ2-1
CDR3aa: CASSIQGAVSEAFF; CDR3nt: TGTGCCAGCAGCATACAGGGCGCGGTCTCTGAAGCTTTCTTT; abundance: NA; d_gene: NA; v_gene: TRBV28; j_gene: TRBJ1-1
CDR3aa: CSVELAGSYEQYF; CDR3nt: TGCAGCGTTGAATTGGCAGGAAGCTACGAGCAGTACTTC; abundance: NA; d_gene: NA; v_gene: TRBV29-1; j_gene: TRBJ2-7
CDR3aa: CASSTLPGTDFTDTQYF; CDR3nt: TGTGCCAGCAGCACCCTGCCTGGGACGGACTTCACAGATACGCAGTATTTT; abundance: few; d_gene: NA; v_gene: TRBV7-9; j_gene: TRBJ2-3
CDR3aa: CATDYGGLGTEAFF; CDR3nt: TGTGCCACCGATTATGGGGGGCTGGGCACTGAAGCTTTCTTT; abundance: NA; d_gene: NA; v_gene: TRBV6-2/TRBV6-3; j_gene: TRBJ1-1
CDR3aa: CASSLAALNTGELFF; CDR3nt: TGTGCCAGCAGCTTAGCGGCGCTGAACACCGGGGAGCTGTTTTTT; abundance: NA; d_gene: NA; v_gene: TRBV7-9; j_gene: TRBJ2-2
CDR3aa: CSARDRASGLTDTQYF; CDR3nt: TGCAGTGCTAGAGATCGGGCTAGCGGACTCACAGATACGCAGTATTTT; abundance: many; d_gene: TRBD2; v_gene: TRBV20-1; j_gene: TRBJ2-3
CDR3aa: CASTWRGTDTQYF; CDR3nt: TGTGCCAGCACATGGAGGGGAACAGATACGCAGTATTTT; abundance: NA; d_gene: NA; v_gene: TRBV12-3/TRBV12-4; j_gene: TRBJ2-3
CDR3aa: CASGLFSGFQETQYF; CDR3nt: TGTGCCAGCGGTTTGTTTAGTGGGTTTCAGGAGACCCAGTACTTC; abundance: NA; d_gene: NA; v_gene: TRBV28; j_gene: TRBJ2-5
CDR3aa: CASSILRDRVYEQYF; CDR3nt: TGTGCCAGCAGTATACTCCGGGACAGGGTCTACGAGCAGTACTTC; abundance: NA; d_gene: TRBD1; v_gene: TRBV28; j_gene: TRBJ2-7
CDR3aa: CASSLGGSVGNTIYF; CDR3nt: TGTGCCAGCAGTTTAGGGGGCAGTGTGGGAAACACCATATATTTT; abundance: many; d_gene: NA; v_gene: TRBV12-3/TRBV12-4; j_gene: TRBJ1-3
CDR3aa: CASSPPGAGGYNEQFF; CDR3nt: TGTGCCAGCAGCCCCCCCGGAGCGGGGGGGTACAATGAGCAGTTCTTC; abundance: NA; d_gene: TRBD2; v_gene: TRBV28; j_gene: TRBJ2-1
CDR3aa: CASSESRDGTEAFF; CDR3nt: TGCGCCAGCAGCGAATCCCGGGATGGCACTGAAGCTTTCTTT; abundance: NA; d_gene: NA; v_gene: TRBV10-1; j_gene: TRBJ1-1
CDR3aa: CAISESEQGYSYEQYF; CDR3nt: TGTGCCATCAGTGAGTCGGAACAGGGGTATTCCTACGAGCAGTACTTC; abundance: NA; d_gene: TRBD1; v_gene: TRBV10-3; j_gene: TRBJ2-7
CDR3aa: CASLPDLSSYNEQFF; CDR3nt: TGTGCCAGCTTACCGGACTTGAGCTCCTACAATGAGCAGTTCTTC; abundance: few; d_gene: NA; v_gene: TRBV18; j_gene: TRBJ2-1
CDR3aa: CASSLQAGGTEAFF; CDR3nt: TGTGCCAGCAGCTTACAGGCCGGGGGGACTGAAGCTTTCTTT; abundance: many; d_gene: NA; v_gene: TRBV7-9; j_gene: TRBJ1-1
CDR3aa: CATSTGSAGTEAFF; CDR3nt: TGTGCCACCAGCACGGGATCGGCGGGCACTGAAGCTTTCTTT; abundance: many; d_gene: NA; v_gene: TRBV24-1; j_gene: TRBJ1-1
CDR3aa: CAARDSTDTQYF; CDR3nt: TGTGCCGCCCGGGACAGCACAGATACGCAGTATTTT; abundance: NA; d_gene: NA; v_gene: TRBV24-1; j_gene: TRBJ2-3
CDR3aa: CSVVEDSYEQYF; CDR3nt: TGCAGCGTTGTGGAGGATTCTTACGAGCAGTACTTC; abundance: NA; d_gene: NA; v_gene: TRBV29-1; j_gene: TRBJ2-7
CDR3aa: CASSLTGARVTFF; CDR3nt: TGTGCCAGCAGTCTTACAGGGGCGCGGGTGACTTTCTTT; abundance: NA; d_gene: TRBD1; v_gene: TRBV12-3/TRBV12-4; j_gene: TRBJ1-1
CDR3aa: CASSLGPRTDTQYF; CDR3nt: TGTGCCAGCAGTTTGGGACCTCGCACAGATACGCAGTATTTT; abundance: few; d_gene: NA; v_gene: TRBV28; j_gene: TRBJ2-3
CDR3aa: CSATQGTGYNEQFF; CDR3nt: TGCAGTGCTACGCAGGGGACAGGATACAATGAGCAGTTCTTC; abundance: few; d_gene: TRBD1; v_gene: TRBV20-1; j_gene: TRBJ2-1
CDR3aa: CRCGTRNEQFF; CDR3nt: TGCAGATGCGGGACTCGCAATGAGCAGTTCTTC; abundance: many; d_gene: NA; v_gene: TRBV20-1; j_gene: TRBJ2-1
CDR3aa: CASSPAGQASGNTIYF; CDR3nt: TGTGCCAGCTCACCAGCCGGACAGGCGTCTGGAAACACCATATATTTT; abundance: NA; d_gene: TRBD1; v_gene: TRBV18; j_gene: TRBJ1-3
CDR3aa: CASSQDDSRYSSYNSPLHF; CDR3nt: TGCGCCAGCAGCCAAGATGACAGCAGATACAGCTCCTATAATTCACCCCTCCACTTT; abundance: NA; d_gene: NA; v_gene: TRBV4-3; j_gene: TRBJ1-6
CDR3aa: CASSLGLASSEQYF; CDR3nt: TGTGCCAGCAGCTTAGGGCTAGCTTCCTCCGAGCAGTACTTC; abundance: NA; d_gene: NA; v_gene: TRBV11-2; j_gene: TRBJ2-7
CDR3aa: CASSSGLAGVLGNIQYF; CDR3nt: TGTGCCAGCAGTTCGGGACTAGCGGGAGTATTGGGAAACATTCAGTACTTC; abundance: NA; d_gene: TRBD2; v_gene: TRBV28; j_gene: TRBJ2-4
CDR3aa: CASIRTDITNQPQHF; CDR3nt: TGTGCCAGCATTCGGACAGACATTACCAATCAGCCCCAGCATTTT; abundance: NA; d_gene: NA; v_gene: TRBV28; j_gene: TRBJ1-5
CDR3aa: CASSLYADSTDTQYF; CDR3nt: TGTGCCAGCAGCTTATACGCGGACAGCACAGATACGCAGTATTTT; abundance: NA; d_gene: NA; v_gene: TRBV7-2; j_gene: TRBJ2-3
CDR3aa: CASSPRQGSTSEAFF; CDR3nt: TGTGCCAGCAGCCCCCGACAGGGCTCCACCTCTGAAGCTTTCTTT; abundance: few; d_gene: TRBD1; v_gene: TRBV7-2; j_gene: TRBJ1-1
CDR3aa: CASSLVPPGHSPLHF; CDR3nt: TGTGCCAGCAGCTTAGTTCCCCCAGGGCATTCACCCCTCCACTTT; abundance: few; d_gene: NA; v_gene: TRBV7-2; j_gene: TRBJ1-6
CDR3aa: CASSLPLQGRRETQYF; CDR3nt: TGTGCCAGCAGTTTACCCCTACAGGGACGGAGAGAGACCCAGTACTTC; abundance: few; d_gene: NA; v_gene: TRBV2; j_gene: TRBJ2-5